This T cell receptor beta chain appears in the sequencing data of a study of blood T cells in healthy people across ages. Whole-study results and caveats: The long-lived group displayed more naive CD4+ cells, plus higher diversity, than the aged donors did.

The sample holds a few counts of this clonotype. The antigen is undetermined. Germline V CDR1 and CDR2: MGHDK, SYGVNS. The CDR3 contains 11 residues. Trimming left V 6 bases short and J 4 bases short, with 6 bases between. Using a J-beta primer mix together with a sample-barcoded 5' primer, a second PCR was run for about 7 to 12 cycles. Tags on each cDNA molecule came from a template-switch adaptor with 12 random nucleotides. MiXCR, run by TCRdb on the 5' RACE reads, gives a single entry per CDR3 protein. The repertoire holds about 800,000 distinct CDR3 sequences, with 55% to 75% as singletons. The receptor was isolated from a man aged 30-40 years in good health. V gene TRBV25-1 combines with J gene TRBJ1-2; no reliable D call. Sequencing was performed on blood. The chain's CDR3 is CASRNGYGYTF. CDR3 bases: TGTGCCAGCAGGAACGGCTATGGCTACACCTTC.